The present TCR beta chain was sequenced within a study of CD8 T cells in ankylosing spondylitis. In making TCR beta libraries, quantitative 5'-RACE with molecular barcodes was used. TCRdb recomputed calls from the 5' RACE reads with MiXCR, one row per CDR3 protein. The profile covers around 440,000 distinct CDR3 sequences, with over 15% appearing a single time and 0.85% to 1.3% taken by the ten largest. Study results and caveats: One TCR beta motif, made up of several highly homologous variants, appeared characteristic of ankylosing spondylitis blood. Matched synovial fluid from ankylosing spondylitis patients was reported to be enriched for disease-linked clones. Some of these motif variants have turned up before, in reports on reactive arthritis synovial fluid and blood.

The CDR3 covers 15 residues. The V end was cut by 6 bases, the J end by 8 bases, with 23 bases between. Germline V gene data show CDR1 as DFQATT and CDR2 as SNEGSKA (reference sequence). This clonotype was detected only a few times. The antigen remains undetermined. The clonotype comes from a male donor with ankylosing spondylitis. The V and J genes are TRBV20-1 and TRBJ2-1; TRBD2 is a possible D gene (6 bases). Input material: blood, either unsorted or a sorted T cell fraction (not recorded which). CDR3 region: CSAAQRARNTDEQFF. CDR3 nucleotides: TGCAGTGCCGCCCAGCGGGCCCGAAATACCGATGAGCAGTTCTTC.